This T cell receptor beta chain derives from a study of cytomegalovirus exposure and HLA in healthy donors. Turning to the study itself: Unique TCRs numbering some 80 million, obtained from HLA-typed donors, made up an early data release. There were 300 to 400 genotyped donors. Of these, 75% to 90% fell in the genetic ancestry cluster associated with self-reported Caucasian donors.

Only one count was recorded for this clone. Its target is unknown. The CDR3 totals 16 residues. V dropped 1 base and J dropped 2 bases, with 13 bases sitting between them. Germline values: CDR1 SGHTA, CDR2 FQGTGA. Study-wide points: Reports state that TCR beta sequences accurately predicted most subjects' HLA-A and HLA-B alleles. In a later analysis, more than 15,000 TCR beta sequences were associated with HLA alleles at 0.05 false discovery rate.

PCR amplification relied on 60 Vbeta primers (plus 13 Jbeta primers). Repertoires were generated with immunoSEQ multiplex PCR, while TCRdb's copy carries only in-frame clones and drops some. The data hold about 130,000 clones, with roughly 84% observed a single time. The rearrangement links TRBV7-3 to TRBJ2-3, with a weak D call TRBD2 (7 bases). The sequenced sample consisted of PBMCs. This receptor was identified in a woman under 30 in good health and CMV-seropositive. This chain's CDR3 is CASSLIGGRDTDTQYF. The CDR3 DNA reads as TGTGCCAGCAGCTTAATCGGGGGGCGTGACACAGATACGCAGTATTTT.